This T cell receptor (beta chain) was sequenced in a study of blood T cell repertoires in COVID-19. The sample holds a few counts of this clone. In germline, CDR1 is KGHDR, CDR2 SFDVKD. There are 16 residues in the CDR3. The V end lost 5 bases, the J end lost 3 bases, and 16 bases lay between the germline ends. Measured with immunoSEQ multiplex PCR; TCRdb has only the in-frame clones, and not every one. The table has about 330,000 clones, under 90% seen once. This chain links TRBV24-1 with TRBJ2-1; maybe TRBD1 (6 bases). Source material: PBMCs or T cells enriched from blood (not recorded which). This clonotype was obtained from a woman under 30 who had recovered from COVID-19. CDR3 protein: CATSGNREGDYNEQFF. DNA for the CDR3: TGTGCCACCAGTGGAAACAGGGAAGGGGACTACAATGAGCAGTTCTTC.